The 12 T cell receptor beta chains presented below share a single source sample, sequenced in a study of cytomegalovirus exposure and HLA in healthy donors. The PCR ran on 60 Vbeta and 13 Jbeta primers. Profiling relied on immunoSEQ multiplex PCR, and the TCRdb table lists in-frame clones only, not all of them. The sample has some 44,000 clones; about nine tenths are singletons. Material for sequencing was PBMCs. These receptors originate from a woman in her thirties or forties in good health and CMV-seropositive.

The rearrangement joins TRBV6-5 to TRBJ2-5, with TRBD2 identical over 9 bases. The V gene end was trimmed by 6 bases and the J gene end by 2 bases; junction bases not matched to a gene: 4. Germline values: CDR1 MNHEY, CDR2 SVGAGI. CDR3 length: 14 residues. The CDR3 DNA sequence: TGTGCCAGCAGACGGAGCGGGGGGCAAGAGACCCAGTACTTC. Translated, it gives CASRRSGGQETQYF.

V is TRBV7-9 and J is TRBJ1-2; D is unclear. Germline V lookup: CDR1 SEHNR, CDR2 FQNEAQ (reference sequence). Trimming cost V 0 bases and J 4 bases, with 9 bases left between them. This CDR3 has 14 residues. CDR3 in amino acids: CASSLAGGSYGYTF. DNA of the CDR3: TGTGCCAGCAGCTTAGCGGGAGGGTCCTATGGCTACACCTTC. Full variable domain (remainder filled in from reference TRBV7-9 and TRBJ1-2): DTGVSQNPRHKITKRGQNVTFRCDPISEHNRLYWYRQTLGQGPEFLTYFQNEAQLEKSRLLSDRFSAERPKGSFSTLEIQRTEQGDSAMYLCASSLAGGSYGYTFGSGTRLTVV.

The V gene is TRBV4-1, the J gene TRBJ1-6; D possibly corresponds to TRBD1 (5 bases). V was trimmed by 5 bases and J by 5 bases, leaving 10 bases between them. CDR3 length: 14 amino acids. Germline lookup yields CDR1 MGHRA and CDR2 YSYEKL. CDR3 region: CASSMGQDNSPLHF. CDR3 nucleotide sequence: TGCGCCAGCAGCATGGGGCAGGATAATTCACCCCTCCACTTT.

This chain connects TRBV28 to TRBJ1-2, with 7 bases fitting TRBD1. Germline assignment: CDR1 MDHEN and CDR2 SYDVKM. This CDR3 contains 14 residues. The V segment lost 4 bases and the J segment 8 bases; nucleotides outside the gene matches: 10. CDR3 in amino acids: CASSSQRQGGGYTF. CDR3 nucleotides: TGTGCCAGCAGTTCACAACGACAGGGTGGAGGCTACACCTTC.

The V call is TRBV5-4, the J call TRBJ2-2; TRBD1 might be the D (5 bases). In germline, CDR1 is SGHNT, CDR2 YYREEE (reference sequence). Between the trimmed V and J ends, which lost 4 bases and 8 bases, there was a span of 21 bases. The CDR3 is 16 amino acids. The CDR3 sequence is CASSTVGRSNTGELFF. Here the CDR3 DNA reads TGTGCCAGCAGCACCGTGGGGCGCTCTAATACTGGGGAGCTGTTTTTT. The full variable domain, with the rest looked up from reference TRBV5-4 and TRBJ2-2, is ETGVTQSPTHLIKTRGQQVTLRCSSQSGHNTVSWYQQALGQGPQFIFQYYREEENGRGNFPPRFSGLQFPNYSSELNVNALELDDSALYLCASSTVGRSNTGELFFGEGSRLTVL.

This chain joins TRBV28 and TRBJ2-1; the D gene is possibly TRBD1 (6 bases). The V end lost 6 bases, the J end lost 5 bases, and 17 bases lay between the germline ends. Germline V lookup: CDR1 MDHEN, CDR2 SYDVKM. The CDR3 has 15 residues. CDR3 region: CASSLPGTNDNEQFF. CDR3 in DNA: TGTGCCAGCAGCTTACCCGGGACAAACGACAATGAGCAGTTCTTC. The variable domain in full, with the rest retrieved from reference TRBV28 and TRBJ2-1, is DVKVTQSSRYLVKRTGEKVFLECVQDMDHENMFWYRQDPGLGLRLIYFSYDVKMKEKGDIPEGYSVSREKKERFSLILESASTNQTSMYLCASSLPGTNDNEQFFGPGTRLTVL.

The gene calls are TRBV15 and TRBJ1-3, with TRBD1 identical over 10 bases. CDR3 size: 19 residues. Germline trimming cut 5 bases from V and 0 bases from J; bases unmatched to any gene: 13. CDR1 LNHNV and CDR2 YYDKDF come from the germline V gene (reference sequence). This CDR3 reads CATSGPGTGEKGSGNTIYF. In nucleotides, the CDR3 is TGTGCCACCAGCGGGCCCGGGACAGGGGAGAAGGGCTCTGGAAACACCATATATTTT.

CDR3 bases: TGTGCCAGCAGCTTCGTTAGCGGAGCCTACGAGCAGTACTTC. Translated: CASSFVSGAYEQYF. V is TRBV7-3 and J is TRBJ2-7, with D possibly being TRBD2 (6 bases). Germline-derived CDR1 and CDR2 are SGHTA and FQGTGA. Trimming left V 3 bases short and J 2 bases short, with 11 bases between. This CDR3 comprises 14 residues.

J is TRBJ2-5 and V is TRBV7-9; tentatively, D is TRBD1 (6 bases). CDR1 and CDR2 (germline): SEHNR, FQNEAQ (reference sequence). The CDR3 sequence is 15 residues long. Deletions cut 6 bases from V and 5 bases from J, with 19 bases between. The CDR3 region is CASSFPGQPGETQYF. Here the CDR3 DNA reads TGTGCCAGCAGTTTTCCGGGACAACCTGGGGAGACCCAGTACTTC.

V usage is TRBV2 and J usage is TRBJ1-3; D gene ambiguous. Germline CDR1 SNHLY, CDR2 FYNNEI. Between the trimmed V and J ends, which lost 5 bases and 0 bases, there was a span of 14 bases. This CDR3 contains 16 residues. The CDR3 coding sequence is TGTGCCAGCAGTAAGGAGGTACCCCGCTCTGGAAACACCATATATTTT. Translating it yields CASSKEVPRSGNTIYF.

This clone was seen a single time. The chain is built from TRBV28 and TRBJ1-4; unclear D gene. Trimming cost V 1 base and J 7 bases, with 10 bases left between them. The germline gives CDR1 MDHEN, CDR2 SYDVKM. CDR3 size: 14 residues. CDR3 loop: CASSLFGLSEKLFF. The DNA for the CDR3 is TGTGCCAGCAGTTTATTCGGTCTTAGTGAAAAACTGTTTTTT. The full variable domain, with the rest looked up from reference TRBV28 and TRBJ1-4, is DVKVTQSSRYLVKRTGEKVFLECVQDMDHENMFWYRQDPGLGLRLIYFSYDVKMKEKGDIPEGYSVSREKKERFSLILESASTNQTSMYLCASSLFGLSEKLFFGSGTQLSVL.

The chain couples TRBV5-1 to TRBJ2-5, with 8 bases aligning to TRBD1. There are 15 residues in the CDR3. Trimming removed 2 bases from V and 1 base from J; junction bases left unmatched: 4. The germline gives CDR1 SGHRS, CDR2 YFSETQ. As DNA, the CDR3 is TGCGCCAGCAGCTTAGGGACAGGATCCCAAGAGACCCAGTACTTC. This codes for CASSLGTGSQETQYF. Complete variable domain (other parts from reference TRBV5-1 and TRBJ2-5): KAGVTQTPRYLIKTRGQQVTLSCSPISGHRSVSWYQQTPGQGLQFLFEYFSETQRNKGNFPGRFSGRQFSNSRSEMNVSTLELGDSALYLCASSLGTGSQETQYFGPGTRLLVL.